The 28 T cell receptor beta chains below all came from one sample that was sequenced in a study of blood T cell repertoires in COVID-19. Sequencing used immunoSEQ multiplex PCR; TCRdb keeps in-frame clones, though not all of them. The sample carries about 150,000 clones, approximately 80% recorded once. Sequencing input: peripheral blood. The receptors here all came from a woman aged 55-70 years with COVID-19, enrolled during active disease.

This chain uses TRBV7-9 with TRBJ2-7, with 11 bases lining up with TRBD1. CDR3 size: 16 residues. Germline values: CDR1 SEHNR, CDR2 FQNEAQ (reference sequence). With V trimmed by 4 bases and J by 6 bases, 11 bases remained unmatched. DNA of the CDR3: TGTGCCAGCAGCTACCCGGCCGGGACAGGGGGTTCCGAGCAGTACTTC. Translated: CASSYPAGTGGSEQYF.

V and J are TRBV19 and TRBJ1-6, with TRBD1 as a possible D gene (5 bases). Trimming shortened V by 3 bases and J by 7 bases, and 13 bases separated the two germline ends. Germline V gene lookup returns CDR1 LNHDA and CDR2 SQIVND (reference sequence). CDR3 length equals 15 residues. The CDR3 protein is CASSMAGVRNSPLHF. CDR3 nucleotide sequence: TGTGCCAGTAGTATGGCGGGGGTCCGGAATTCACCCCTCCACTTT.

The rearrangement joins TRBV19 to TRBJ2-3, with 7 bases identical to TRBD2. CDR1 and CDR2 from the germline V gene are LNHDA and SQIVND (reference sequence). The CDR3 has 17 amino acids. The V gene end was trimmed by 4 bases and the J gene end by 5 bases; junction bases not matched to a gene: 15. CDR3 DNA: TGTGCCAGTAGTACCTCAGTAGCGGGTGGCCCTTTAGATACGCAGTATTTT. It codes for CASSTSVAGGPLDTQYF.

The V gene is TRBV30, the J gene TRBJ1-2; possibly TRBD1 for D (5 bases). Germline V gene data show CDR1 as GTSNPN and CDR2 as SVGIG (reference sequence). The CDR3 has 14 residues. Trimming stripped 0 bases from V and 5 bases from J, with 13 bases between. CDR3 nucleotide sequence: TGTGCCTGGAGTGTTTCGTCAGGGAGGTATGGCTACACCTTC. Translating gives CAWSVSSGRYGYTF.

The chain carries TRBV25-1 and TRBJ1-5; no firm D call. The CDR3 has 14 residues. Germline loops: CDR1 MGHDK, CDR2 SYGVNS. The ends were cut back, 7 bases at V and 3 bases at J, with 13 bases in the middle. The CDR3 sequence: CASTPGVANQPQHF. The CDR3 DNA sequence: TGTGCCAGCACCCCCGGGGTTGCCAATCAGCCCCAGCATTTT.

The chain is built from TRBV9 and TRBJ2-2; the match to TRBD1 covers 7 bases. The CDR3 contains 16 residues. Germline-derived CDR1 and CDR2 are SGDLS and YYNGEE. V shed 4 bases, J shed 3 bases, and the junction held 9 bases outside the gene matches. The CDR3 DNA is TGTGCCAGCAGCCGAGAGACAGGGATCGACACCGGGGAGCTGTTTTTT. As protein: CASSRETGIDTGELFF. Supplemented by reference TRBV9 and TRBJ2-2, the full variable domain reads DSGVTQTPKHLITATGQRVTLRCSPRSGDLSVYWYQQSLDQGLQFLIQYYNGEERAKGNILERFSAQQFPDLHSELNLSSLELGDSALYFCASSRETGIDTGELFFGEGSRLTVL.

The J gene is TRBJ2-1, the V gene TRBV14; 7 positions match TRBD2. Germline V gene data show CDR1 as SGHDN and CDR2 as FVKESK. This CDR3 has 15 amino acids. V was clipped by 1 base and J by 8 bases; unmatched bases: 8. The CDR3 DNA reads as TGTGCCAGCAGCCAAGTTGGGGGGAGGGGCTATGAGCAGTTCTTC. This encodes CASSQVGGRGYEQFF.

V gene TRBV7-9 combines with J gene TRBJ2-7, with a tentative D call TRBD1 (5 bases). The CDR3 is 13 residues long. The ends were cut back, 1 base at V and 7 bases at J, with 11 bases in the middle. Germline loops: CDR1 SEHNR, CDR2 FQNEAQ (reference sequence). The CDR3: CASSLEGRGEQYV. The CDR3 DNA reads TGTGCCAGCAGCTTAGAGGGGCGAGGTGAGCAGTACGTC.

The chain couples TRBV5-1 to TRBJ1-5; 8 bases fit TRBD1. This CDR3 spans 17 amino acids. From germline, CDR1 is SGHRS and CDR2 YFSETQ. Trimming removed 4 bases from V and 2 bases from J; junction bases left unmatched: 11. The CDR3 here is CASSRMPGGVGNQPQHF. DNA of the CDR3: TGCGCCAGCAGCCGAATGCCAGGGGGCGTGGGCAATCAGCCCCAGCATTTT.

The J gene is TRBJ1-2, the V gene TRBV27; no firm D call. Trimming stripped 3 bases from V and 8 bases from J, with 13 bases between. Germline V gene lookup returns CDR1 MNHEY and CDR2 SMNVEV (reference sequence). There are 13 residues in the CDR3. The CDR3 protein is CASSLVDWGGYTF. The DNA for the CDR3 is TGTGCCAGCAGTTTGGTGGACTGGGGAGGCTACACCTTC.

J is TRBJ2-1 and V is TRBV27; 8 nucleotides match TRBD2. Per germline, CDR1 MNHEY and CDR2 SMNVEV (reference sequence). J lost 8 bases, V lost 8 bases, and 11 bases had no gene match. CDR3 length equals 14 residues. CDR3: CASAVQREYDEQFF. The DNA for the CDR3 is TGTGCCAGCGCAGTCCAGCGGGAGTACGATGAGCAGTTCTTC.

V usage is TRBV10-3 and J usage is TRBJ1-3; no clear D. V dropped 2 bases and J dropped 0 bases, with 11 bases sitting between them. CDR1 is ENHRY and CDR2 is SYGVKD in the germline V gene. The CDR3 length is 16 residues. The CDR3 spells CAISEIGASSGNTIYF. The DNA for the CDR3 is TGTGCCATCAGTGAGATCGGTGCGAGCTCTGGAAACACCATATATTTT.

The chain is built from TRBV6-5 and TRBJ2-7, with 9 nucleotides matching TRBD1. This CDR3 region has 14 residues. V trimming: 4 bases; J trimming: 4 bases; junction bases outside the gene matches: 5. The germline V gene has CDR1 MNHEY and CDR2 SVGAGI. The CDR3 nucleotides read TGTGCCAGCAGTTCTCGGACAGGGGAGTACGAGCAGTACTTC. Protein product: CASSSRTGEYEQYF.

This clone occurred once. The chain has TRBV6-6 and TRBJ1-1, with 7 bases fitting TRBD1. Germline CDR1 is MNHNY and CDR2 is SVGAGI (reference sequence). V dropped 7 bases and J dropped 3; count of bases not matched to a gene: 5. CDR3 length: 13 amino acids. The CDR3 loop is CASNEQGHTEAFF. Here the CDR3 DNA reads TGTGCCAGCAACGAACAGGGGCACACTGAAGCTTTCTTT.

This chain uses TRBV3-1 (or the pseudogene TRBV3-2) with TRBJ1-6, with D possibly matching TRBD1 (6 bases). The V end was cut by 4 bases, the J end by 10 bases, with 11 bases between. The CDR3 length is 13 residues. In germline, CDR1 is LGHDT, CDR2 YNNKEL (reference sequence). The CDR3 coding sequence is TGTGCCAGCAGCCCCGACAGGTACTCACCCCTCCACTTT. Amino acid sequence: CASSPDRYSPLHF.

The rearrangement joins TRBV18 to TRBJ1-1, with 10 bases that match TRBD1. The CDR3 totals 17 residues. The germline gives CDR1 KGHSH, CDR2 LQKENI. The V and J ends lost 1 base and 5 bases, in that order; junction bases with no gene match: 10. CDR3 loop: CASSPRGATGGGTEAFF. For the CDR3, the DNA is TGTGCCAGCTCACCACGGGGGGCGACAGGGGGCGGAACTGAAGCTTTCTTT.

This sequence joins TRBV2 and TRBJ1-5, with D possibly TRBD1 on 5 matching bases. With 1 base removed from V and 7 bases from J, the gap between germline ends came to 14 bases. Germline V gives CDR1 SNHLY, CDR2 FYNNEI. CDR3 length: 15 residues. The CDR3 DNA follows: TGTGCCAGCAGTGAAGGGGGCAGGACGCGCCAGCCCCAGCATTTT. Protein sequence: CASSEGGRTRQPQHF.

The chain carries TRBV5-1 and TRBJ1-6; D is undetermined. The V and J ends lost 1 base and 6 bases respectively, with 20 bases between them. CDR3 length equals 18 residues. CDR1 and CDR2 (germline): SGHRS, YFSETQ. Here the CDR3 DNA reads TGCGCCAGCAGCTTGACACAGCAAGCCACACCGACTAATTCACCCCTCCACTTT. Its protein is CASSLTQQATPTNSPLHF.

CDR3 residues: CASSQDRGAYQPQHF. In DNA form, the CDR3 reads TGCGCCAGCAGCCAAGATCGGGGGGCTTATCAGCCCCAGCATTTT. This rearrangement joins TRBV4-1 to TRBJ1-5; tentative D call: TRBD1 (6 bases). The V gene's germline CDR1 is MGHRA and CDR2 YSYEKL. Trimming took off 0 bases at V and 5 bases at J, with 11 bases between the two ends. The CDR3 is made up of 15 amino acids.

In this sample, this clone turned up a few times. The chain uses TRBV4-1 and TRBJ2-1, with 11 nucleotides matching TRBD2. Per germline, CDR1 MGHRA and CDR2 YSYEKL. V was clipped by 1 base and J by 5 bases; unmatched bases: 7. This CDR3 is built from 17 residues. CDR3 amino acids: CASSQVGTSGSHNEQFF. CDR3 coding DNA: TGCGCCAGCAGCCAAGTCGGAACTAGCGGGAGCCACAATGAGCAGTTCTTC.

The V gene is TRBV6-5, the J gene TRBJ2-7; 9 positions agree with TRBD1. Trimming removed 2 bases from V and 0 bases from J; junction bases left unmatched: 5. CDR3 length equals 16 residues. The germline CDR1 and CDR2 sequences are MNHEY and SVGAGI. This CDR3 reads CASSYGQGLSSYEQYV. The CDR3 coding sequence is TGTGCCAGCAGTTACGGACAGGGGCTAAGCTCCTACGAGCAGTACGTC.

V and J are TRBV5-1 and TRBJ1-1, with a weak D call TRBD1 (5 bases). Germline values: CDR1 SGHRS, CDR2 YFSETQ. There are 14 residues in the CDR3. The ends were cut back, 0 bases at V and 0 bases at J, with 6 bases in the middle. DNA of the CDR3: TGCGCCAGCAGCTTGGAGGGGATGAACACTGAAGCTTTCTTT. It specifies CASSLEGMNTEAFF.

This chain links TRBV6-5 with TRBJ1-1; possible D gene TRBD1, 6 bases. The CDR3 has 13 residues. Germline V gives CDR1 MNHEY, CDR2 SVGAGI. Trimming pared 7 bases from V and 4 bases from J, leaving 13 bases between. The CDR3 DNA is TGTGCCAGCACCAAAGGGGGGGTCACTGAAGCTTTCTTT. Translating gives CASTKGGVTEAFF.

The rearrangement uses TRBV18 and TRBJ1-5; D is possibly TRBD1 (5 bases). Germline CDR1 KGHSH, CDR2 LQKENI. The V gene lost 6 bases and the J gene lost 0 bases, with 9 bases spanning the gap. This CDR3 comprises 14 residues. The CDR3 spells CASSLDSSNQPQHF. CDR3 sequence (DNA): TGTGCCAGCTCCCTCGACAGTAGCAATCAGCCCCAGCATTTT.

V is TRBV6-5 and J is TRBJ1-5; 8 positions match TRBD1. With V trimmed by 5 bases and J by 1 base, 4 bases remained unmatched. Per the germline V gene, CDR1 is MNHEY and CDR2 is SVGAGI. The CDR3 is 15 amino acids. CDR3 sequence (DNA): TGTGCCAGCAGTCCACAGGGGGGGAGCAATCAGCCCCAGCATTTT. Translation: CASSPQGGSNQPQHF.

The CDR3 region is CASSKQGSGNTIYF. CDR3 nucleotide sequence: TGTGCCAGCAGTAAACAGGGGTCTGGAAACACCATATATTTT. The V gene is TRBV6-5, the J gene TRBJ1-3; 7 positions match TRBD1. This CDR3 has 14 residues. After removal of 5 bases from V and 1 base from J, the junction contained 2 bases not matched to a gene. Germline assignment: CDR1 MNHEY and CDR2 SVGAGI.

The chain couples TRBV5-1 to TRBJ2-2; TRBD2 aligns across 9 bases. The CDR3 runs 15 residues. In germline, CDR1 is SGHRS, CDR2 YFSETQ. V dropped 4 bases and J dropped 1; count of bases not matched to a gene: 2. The CDR3 spells CASSVTSGNTGELFF. As DNA, the CDR3 is TGCGCCAGCAGCGTGACTAGCGGGAACACCGGGGAGCTGTTTTTT.

The chain recombines TRBV3-1 (or the pseudogene TRBV3-2) with TRBJ1-1; D is unresolved. V lost 5 bases and J lost 4, with 8 bases in between. CDR1 and CDR2 from the germline V gene are LGHDT and YNNKEL (reference sequence). The CDR3 length is 12 residues. This chain's CDR3 is CASSYTSTEAFF. DNA of the CDR3: TGTGCCAGCAGCTATACTTCCACTGAAGCTTTCTTT.